The clone carrying this T cell receptor beta chain was recorded at least ten times. What it binds is not known. The identical CDR3 is also encoded by other nucleotide sequences in the sample. The data were taken from a study of PD-1 blockade in classical Hodgkin lymphoma. TCRdb's table, derived via immunoSEQ multiplex PCR, lists solely in-frame clones and lacks some. The sample has approximately 49,000 clones, 80% seen once. Trimming cost V 6 bases and J 1 base, with 1 base left between them. Looked up from germline, CDR1 is SGHTA and CDR2 is FQGTGA. The CDR3 has 12 residues. Study results and caveats: Lower baseline TCR diversity was reported for newly diagnosed patients than for healthy donors. Only CD4+ TCR diversity, not CD8+, had risen significantly by C4D1. Complete responders matched newly diagnosed patients in baseline diversity.

The time point is: cycle 4 day 1 (C4D1), after 6 weeks of nivolumab. Relapse after autologous stem cell transplantation occurred in every patient, and brentuximab vedotin exposure varied. Patients showed best responses of complete response, partial response or progressive disease. The genes are TRBV7-3 and TRBJ2-6; no reliable D call. This receptor was obtained from a human donor with classical Hodgkin lymphoma. Source: peripheral blood mononuclear cells (PBMCs), taken before the fourth cycle of nivolumab. CDR3 in DNA: TGTGCCAGCAGTTCTGGGGCCAACGTCCTGACTTTC. As protein: CASSSGANVLTF.